This T cell receptor beta chain came from a study of T cells in localized non-small cell lung cancer. General observations from the study: Maximal T cell clonality occurred in uninvolved adjacent lung, with tumor ranking below it.

Remarks on this clone: The antigen is undetermined.

CDR3 length: 14 amino acids. Germline loops: CDR1 SGDLS, CDR2 YYNGEE. V was cut by 0 bases and J by 3 bases, with 10 bases left in between. Data came from immunoSEQ multiplex PCR; TCRdb stores just in-frame clones and leaves some out. Found here are roughly 33,000 clones, 85% to 90% of them singletons; the top ten hold 4% to 5%. V and J are TRBV9 and TRBJ2-7; D call uncertain. This sequence originates from a woman between 40 and 69 years old with stage I lung adenocarcinoma. The sequenced sample was peripheral blood, obtained before any cancer treatment. The CDR3 here is CASSVAVGNYEQYF. Written as DNA, the CDR3 is TGTGCCAGCAGCGTAGCGGTGGGAAACTACGAGCAGTACTTC.